This T cell receptor beta chain was documented in a study of blood T cell repertoires in COVID-19. Sequencing was performed with immunoSEQ multiplex PCR; in TCRdb, only in-frame clones are kept and a portion is missing. The profile shows about 190,000 clones, around nine tenths of them singletons. The V gene lost 4 bases and the J gene lost 2 bases, with 13 bases spanning the gap. The length of the CDR3 is 15 residues. Germline-derived CDR1 and CDR2 are LNHDA and SQIVND (reference sequence). This clonotype was sampled from a woman under 30 who had recovered from COVID-19. Input material: peripheral blood. The V call is TRBV19, the J call TRBJ2-3, with D perhaps TRBD2 (6 bases). The CDR3 loop reads CASSTLREVTDTQYF. In DNA form, the CDR3 reads TGTGCCAGTAGTACCCTGAGGGAGGTCACAGATACGCAGTATTTT.